This T cell receptor beta chain was sequenced for a study of PD-1 blockade in mismatch repair-deficient tumors. Across the whole study: Enrolled about 2012-2016, patients had progressing, pretreated mismatch repair-deficient cancers of about twelve types.

A note on this clone: The antigen is not known.

PCR or immunohistochemistry showed mismatch repair deficiency in every enrolled patient. TCR sequencing covered a few patients who responded to pembrolizumab. General observations from the study: Tumor-resident clones, often undetectable pretreatment in blood, expanded then contracted after pembrolizumab.

Clones were read by immunoSEQ multiplex PCR, and TCRdb kept only the in-frame ones, dropping some. The sample records under 95,000 clones, roughly 80% being singletons. CDR3 length: 14 residues. Germline V CDR1 and CDR2: GTSNPN, SVGIG (reference sequence). V lost 2 bases and J lost 8, with 16 bases in between. This specimen was peripheral blood, taken 12 weeks after starting pembrolizumab. The TCR originated in an adult with mismatch repair-deficient cancer. The chain recombines TRBV30 with TRBJ1-3; TRBD1 is a possible D gene (5 bases). Written as DNA, the CDR3 is TGTGCCTGGAGTCCGGGACGTTCGAGGGACACCATATATTTT. This translates into CAWSPGRSRDTIYF.